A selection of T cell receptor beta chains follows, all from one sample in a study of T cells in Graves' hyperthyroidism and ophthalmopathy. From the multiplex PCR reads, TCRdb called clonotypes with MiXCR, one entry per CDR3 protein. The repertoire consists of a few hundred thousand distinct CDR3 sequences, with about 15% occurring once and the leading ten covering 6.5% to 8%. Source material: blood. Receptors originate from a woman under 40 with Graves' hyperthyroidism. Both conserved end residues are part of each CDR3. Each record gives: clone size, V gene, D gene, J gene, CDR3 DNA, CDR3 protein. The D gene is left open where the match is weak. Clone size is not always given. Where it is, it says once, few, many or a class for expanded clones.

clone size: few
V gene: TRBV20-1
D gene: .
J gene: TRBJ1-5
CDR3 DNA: TGCAGTGCTAGATGGGGAGGGGGCAATCAGCCCCAGCATTTT
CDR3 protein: CSARWGGGNQPQHF

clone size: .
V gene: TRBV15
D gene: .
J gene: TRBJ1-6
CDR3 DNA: TGTGCCACCAGCAGAGATCGAGGAGTCAATTCACCCCTCCACTTT
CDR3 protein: CATSRDRGVNSPLHF

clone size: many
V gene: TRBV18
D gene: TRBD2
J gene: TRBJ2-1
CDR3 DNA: TGTGCCAGCTCACTAGGGACTAGCGGGAGTATTGAGCAGTTCTTC
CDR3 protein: CASSLGTSGSIEQFF

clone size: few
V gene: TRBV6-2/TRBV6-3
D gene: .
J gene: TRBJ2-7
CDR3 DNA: TGTGCCAGCAGGGGGCCAGGGAACTCCTACGAGCAGTACTTC
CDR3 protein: CASRGPGNSYEQYF

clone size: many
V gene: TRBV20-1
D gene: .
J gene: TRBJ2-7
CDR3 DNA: TGCAGTGCTACCAGCGGGTACGCGTCCTACGAGCAGTACTTC
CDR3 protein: CSATSGYASYEQYF

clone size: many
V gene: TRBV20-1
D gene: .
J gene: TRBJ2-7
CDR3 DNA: TGCAGTGCTAGAGATTATGGGACCACCTACGAGCAGTACTTC
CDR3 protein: CSARDYGTTYEQYF

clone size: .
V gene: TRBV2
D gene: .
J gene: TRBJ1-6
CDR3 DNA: TGTGCCAGCAGTGAGAAGGGAGGTTATTCACCCCTCCACTTT
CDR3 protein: CASSEKGGYSPLHF

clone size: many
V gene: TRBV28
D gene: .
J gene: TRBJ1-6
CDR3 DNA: TGTGCCAGCAGTTTGGGGATTGTGGGTGCGGGTTCACCCCTCCACTTT
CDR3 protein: CASSLGIVGAGSPLHF

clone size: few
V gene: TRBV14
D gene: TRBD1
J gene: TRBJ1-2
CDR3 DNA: TGTGCCAGCAGCCAAGGCCTCGGGACAGCGTTGTATGGCTACACCTTC
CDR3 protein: CASSQGLGTALYGYTF

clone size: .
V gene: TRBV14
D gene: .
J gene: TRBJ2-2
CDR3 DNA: TGTGCCATCCGGTACCCGAACACCGGGGAGCTGTTTTTT
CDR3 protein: CAIRYPNTGELFF

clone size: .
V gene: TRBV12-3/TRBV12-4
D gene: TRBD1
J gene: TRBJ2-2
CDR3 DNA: TGTGCCAGCATTATGACAGGGGGCGCGAACACCGGGGAGCTGTTTTTT
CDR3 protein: CASIMTGGANTGELFF

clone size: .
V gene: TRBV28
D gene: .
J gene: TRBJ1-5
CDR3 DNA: TGTGCCAGCAGTCCTCGGCCGGGACTCAATCAGCCCCAGCATTTT
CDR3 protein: CASSPRPGLNQPQHF

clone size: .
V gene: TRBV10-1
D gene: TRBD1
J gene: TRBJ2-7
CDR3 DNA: TGCGCCAGCAGTGAGTATCGGCTGGGACAGGGTTCCGAGCAGTACTTC
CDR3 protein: CASSEYRLGQGSEQYF

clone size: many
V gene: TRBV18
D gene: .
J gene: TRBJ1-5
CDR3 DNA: TGTGCCAGCTCACCCAACAGGGTGAGCAATCAGCCCCAGCATTTT
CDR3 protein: CASSPNRVSNQPQHF

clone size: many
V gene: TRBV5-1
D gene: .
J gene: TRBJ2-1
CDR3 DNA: TGCGCCAGCAGCTTGGATTGGGGGAGCTCCTACAATGAGCAGTTCTTC
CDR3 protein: CASSLDWGSSYNEQFF

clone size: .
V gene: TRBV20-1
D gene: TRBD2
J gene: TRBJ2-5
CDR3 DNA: TGCAGTGCTCACTTTCCGGGACTAGCGGGATGGGGAATGGAGACCCAGTACTTC
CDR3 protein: CSAHFPGLAGWGMETQYF

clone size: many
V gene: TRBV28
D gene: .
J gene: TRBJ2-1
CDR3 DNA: TGTGCCAGCACCCTATATCGGGAGCAGTTCTTC
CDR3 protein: CASTLYREQFF

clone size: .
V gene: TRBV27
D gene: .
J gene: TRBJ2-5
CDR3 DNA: TGTGCCAGCACGAAGGGGGAGACCCAGTACTTC
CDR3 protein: CASTKGETQYF

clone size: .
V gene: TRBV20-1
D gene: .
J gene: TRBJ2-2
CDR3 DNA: TGCAGTGCTAACCGGGACTCCAACACCGGGGAGCTGTTTTTT
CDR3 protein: CSANRDSNTGELFF

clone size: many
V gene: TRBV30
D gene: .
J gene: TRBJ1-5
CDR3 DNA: TGTGCCTGGAGTGTACCGGAAGACAATCAGCCCCAGCATTTT
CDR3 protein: CAWSVPEDNQPQHF

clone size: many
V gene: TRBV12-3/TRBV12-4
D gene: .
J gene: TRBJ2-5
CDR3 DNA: TGTGCCAGCAGTTTAAGAAGGAGGCAAGAGACCCAGTACTTC
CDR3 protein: CASSLRRRQETQYF

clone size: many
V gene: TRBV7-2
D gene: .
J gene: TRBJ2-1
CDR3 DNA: TGTGCCAGCAGCCCAAATTTGTCCTACAATGAGCAGTTCTTC
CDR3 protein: CASSPNLSYNEQFF

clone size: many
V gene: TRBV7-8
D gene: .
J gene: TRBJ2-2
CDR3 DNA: TGTGCCAGCAGCTTAATTAGCGGGAACACCGGGGAGCTGTTTTTT
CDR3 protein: CASSLISGNTGELFF

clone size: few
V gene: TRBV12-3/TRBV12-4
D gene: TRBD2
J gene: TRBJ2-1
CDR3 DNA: TGTGCCTGCCGGGAGGGAGTCAGCTACAATGAGCAGTTCTTC
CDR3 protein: CACREGVSYNEQFF

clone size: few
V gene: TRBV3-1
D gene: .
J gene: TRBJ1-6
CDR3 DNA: TGTGCCAGCAGCCCCCCGGCAGGGGTCAATTCACCCCTCCACTTT
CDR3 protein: CASSPPAGVNSPLHF

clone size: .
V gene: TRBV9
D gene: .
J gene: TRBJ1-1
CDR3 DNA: TGTGCCAGCAGCGCCCACGTAGGAAACACTGAAGCTTTCTTT
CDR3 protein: CASSAHVGNTEAFF

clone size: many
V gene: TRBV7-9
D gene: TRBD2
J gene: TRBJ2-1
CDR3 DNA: TGTGCCAGCAGTCCCCTAGCGGGAGGGTCCGGCGCCTACAATGAGCAGTTCTTC
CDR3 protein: CASSPLAGGSGAYNEQFF

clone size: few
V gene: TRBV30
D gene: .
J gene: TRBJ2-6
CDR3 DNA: TGTGCCTGGAGTGCGGGGGTTACTGGGGCCAACGTCCTGACTTTC
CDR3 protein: CAWSAGVTGANVLTF

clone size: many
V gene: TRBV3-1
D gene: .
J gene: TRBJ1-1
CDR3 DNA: TGTGCCAGCAGCCAGGGGAGCACTGAAGCTTTCTTT
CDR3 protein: CASSQGSTEAFF

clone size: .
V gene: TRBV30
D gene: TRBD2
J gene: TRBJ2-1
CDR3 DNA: TGTGCCTGGGTGACTAGCGGGAGGAGGAGCTCCTACAATGAGCAGTTCTTC
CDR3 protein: CAWVTSGRRSSYNEQFF

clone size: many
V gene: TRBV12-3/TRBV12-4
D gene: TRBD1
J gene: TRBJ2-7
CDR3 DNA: TGTGCCAGCAGTCCGGCCCCGGGACAGGGTTACGAGCAGTACTTC
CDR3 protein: CASSPAPGQGYEQYF

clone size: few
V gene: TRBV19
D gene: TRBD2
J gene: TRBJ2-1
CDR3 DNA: TGTGCCAGTAGTAAATATAGCGGGACGACCTCCTACAATGAGCAGTTCTTC
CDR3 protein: CASSKYSGTTSYNEQFF

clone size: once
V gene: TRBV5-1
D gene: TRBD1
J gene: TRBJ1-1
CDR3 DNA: TGCGCCAGCAAATACAGGGGGATGAACACTGAAGCTTTCTTT
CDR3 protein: CASKYRGMNTEAFF

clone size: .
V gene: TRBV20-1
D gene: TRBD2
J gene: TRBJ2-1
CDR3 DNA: TGCAGTGCTAGGGGACTAGCTTTAGAGCAGTTCTTC
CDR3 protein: CSARGLALEQFF

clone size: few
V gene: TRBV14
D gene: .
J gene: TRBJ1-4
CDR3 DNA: TGTGCCAGCAGCCAAGTGAGGGGGAAACTGTTTTTT
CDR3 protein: CASSQVRGKLFF

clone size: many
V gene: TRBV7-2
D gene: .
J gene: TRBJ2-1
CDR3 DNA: TGTGCCAGCAGCTCTACGTTGGATGAGCAGTTCTTC
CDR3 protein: CASSSTLDEQFF

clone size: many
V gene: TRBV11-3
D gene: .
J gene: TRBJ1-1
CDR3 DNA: TGTGCCAGCAGCTTAAGTTCCCTGGGGGTAGCTTTCTTT
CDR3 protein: CASSLSSLGVAFF

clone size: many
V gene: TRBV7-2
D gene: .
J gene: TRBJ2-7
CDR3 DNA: TGTGCCAGCAGCAAGGGGGGCGGAGGACACTACGAGCAGTACTTC
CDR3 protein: CASSKGGGGHYEQYF

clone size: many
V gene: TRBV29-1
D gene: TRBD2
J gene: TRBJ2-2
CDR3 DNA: TGCAGCGTTGCTGGACTAGCGAACACCGGGGAGCTGTTTTTT
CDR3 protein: CSVAGLANTGELFF

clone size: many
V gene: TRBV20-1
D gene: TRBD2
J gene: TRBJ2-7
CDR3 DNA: TGCAGTGCTAGCAGCGGGGGCTACGAGCAGTACTTC
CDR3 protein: CSASSGGYEQYF

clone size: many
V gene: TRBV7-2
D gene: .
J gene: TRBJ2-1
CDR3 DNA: TGTGCCAGCAGCTTCGACCCGCCCTATGAGCAGTTCTTC
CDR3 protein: CASSFDPPYEQFF

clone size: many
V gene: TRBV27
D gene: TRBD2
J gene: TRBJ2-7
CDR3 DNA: TGTGCCAGCAGCTCTAGCGGGAGGGCCTACGAGCAGTACTTC
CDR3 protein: CASSSSGRAYEQYF

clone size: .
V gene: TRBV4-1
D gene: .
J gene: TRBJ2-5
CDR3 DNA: TGCGCCAGCAGCCAAGCGACCTCTCAAGAGACCCAGTACTTC
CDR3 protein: CASSQATSQETQYF

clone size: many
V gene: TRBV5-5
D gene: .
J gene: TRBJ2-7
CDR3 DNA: TGTGCCAGCAGCACCCAGGGCTTCTACGAGCAGTACTTC
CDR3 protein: CASSTQGFYEQYF

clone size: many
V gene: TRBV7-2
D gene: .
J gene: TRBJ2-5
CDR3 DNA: TGTGCCAGCAGCTTATCCCCCAGGGGAGAGACCCAGTACTTC
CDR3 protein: CASSLSPRGETQYF

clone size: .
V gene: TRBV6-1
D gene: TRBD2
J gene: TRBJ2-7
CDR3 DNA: TGTGCCAGCAAACGACTAGCGCAAACCCCCTACGAGCAGTACTTC
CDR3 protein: CASKRLAQTPYEQYF

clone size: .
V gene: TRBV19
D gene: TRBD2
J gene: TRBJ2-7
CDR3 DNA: TGTGCCAGTAGTTTCGGACTAGCGGGAGGGCCCTACGAGCAGTACTTC
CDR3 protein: CASSFGLAGGPYEQYF

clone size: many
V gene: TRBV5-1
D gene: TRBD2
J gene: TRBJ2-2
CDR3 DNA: TGCGCCAGCAGCTTGGCGGGACTAACCCTAAACACCGGGGAGCTGTTTTTT
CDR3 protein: CASSLAGLTLNTGELFF

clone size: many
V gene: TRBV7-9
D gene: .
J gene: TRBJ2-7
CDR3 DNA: TGTGCCAGCAGCTTATGGGAAAACTACGAGCAGTACTTC
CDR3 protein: CASSLWENYEQYF

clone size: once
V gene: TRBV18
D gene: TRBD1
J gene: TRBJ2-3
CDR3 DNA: TGTGCCAGCCCACGCCCGGGACAGGGGCCAGATACGCAGTATTTT
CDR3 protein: CASPRPGQGPDTQYF

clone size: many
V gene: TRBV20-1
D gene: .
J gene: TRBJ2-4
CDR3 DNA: TGCAGTGCTAGATCGTGGCTAGCCTCGAGCAAAAACATTCAGTACTTC
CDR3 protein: CSARSWLASSKNIQYF

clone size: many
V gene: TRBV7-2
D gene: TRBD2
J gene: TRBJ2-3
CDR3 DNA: TGTGCCAGCAGCTTAGGACTAGCGGGAGTTGGCACAGATACGCAGTATTTT
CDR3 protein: CASSLGLAGVGTDTQYF

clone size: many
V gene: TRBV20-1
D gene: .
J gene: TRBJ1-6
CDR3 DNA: TGCAGTGCTAGATCTGCTCCAGGGTGGGAATCACCCCTCCACTTT
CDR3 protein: CSARSAPGWESPLHF

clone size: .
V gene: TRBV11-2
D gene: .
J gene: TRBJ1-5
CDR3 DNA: TGTGCCAGCAGCTTGTCACGGATTCAGCCCCAGCATTTT
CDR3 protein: CASSLSRIQPQHF

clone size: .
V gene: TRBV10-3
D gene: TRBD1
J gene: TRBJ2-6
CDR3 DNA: TGTGCCATCAGTGAGTCGAGGACAGGGGGCTCTGGGGCCAACGTCCTGACTTTC
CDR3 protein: CAISESRTGGSGANVLTF